The present T cell receptor beta chain was sequenced within a study of blood T cells in healthy people across ages (dated by TCRdb to the mid-2010s). Notes on the research overall: In model experiments, template switching captured roughly one uniquely barcoded TCR beta cDNA molecule for every two T cells. The study analyzed two additional independent replicas of 1 million unique cDNA reads from the same blood draw for two donors, one aged 18 to 29 and one aged 80 or older. To track age-related changes in TCR beta repertoire diversity, the study relied on deep sequencing normalized with unique cDNA molecular identifiers. Donors were grouped into four age groups: young (average approximately 16 years), middle-aged (approximately 41), aged (62) and long-lived (around 80). To avoid experimental bias, donors of different ages were distributed randomly across sequencing lanes.

The germline V gene gives CDR1 as SGHTA and CDR2 as FQGTGA. The CDR3 runs 13 amino acids, cysteine and phenylalanine included. Just the 39-base CDR3 DNA is kept, in frame starting at base 1. V and J lose 5 bases and 7 bases, and a span of 14 bases separates them. The receptor library was made with 5' RACE. Sequencing was performed on an Illumina HiSeq 2500. A second roughly 6 to 11 cycle PCR used a sample-barcoded 5' primer and a J-beta primer mix. A unique molecular identifier was introduced onto each TCR beta cDNA molecule by a template-switch 5' adaptor carrying 12 random nucleotides. Each sample yielded at least 3 million CDR3-containing paired-end reads. The Mint cDNA synthesis kit, primed by a TRBC-specific oligonucleotide, was used to synthesize first-strand cDNA from all RNA. All cDNA was treated with uracil-DNA glycosylase and then went through a first 18-cycle PCR with the universal primers M1SS and BC2_uni_R. Turning to the authors' computational methods: Normalization of each sample was performed by random selection of 1 million high-quality reads, each carrying a distinct molecular identifier. Instead of being binned into consensus sequences, reads that shared molecular identifiers were thrown out. MiTCR, with a Q25 quality threshold and the strictest error-elimination algorithm, was used for CDR3 identification, clonotype clustering and error correction. A nonparametric unseen species model with Euler transformation was used to estimate lower-bound total TCR beta diversity. TCRdb reprocessed the public reads (quality trimming at Q25 with fastp, clone calling with MiXCR) and kept in-frame beta chains. Each entry merges the rows of one CDR3 protein and shows their most common DNA and genes. TCRdb, not the original authors, processed these V and J calls. The sample table records 780,000 or so distinct CDR3 sequences; approximately 60% of these occur just once. The ten largest make up about a quarter of the sample.

Note on this clonotype: Its cognate antigen has yet to be identified. Per-base quality was not reported, and no clone a single base away is much larger than it.

Systemically healthy Caucasian individuals from Russia, about 38 in total and aged roughly 6 to 100 years, were included as donors. Approximately 11 milliliters of peripheral blood were drawn from each donor into EDTA-treated Vacutainer tubes. PBMCs were isolated by Ficoll-Paque density-gradient centrifugation, with at least 6 million obtained per sample. Total RNA, at least 5 micrograms per sample, was extracted from PBMCs with Trizol reagent. Naive CD45RAhigh/CD27high T cell percentages were measured by flow cytometry on a PBMC aliquot from every donor. What the study reported, not specific to this receptor: There was a strong correlation between observed TCR beta diversity and the percentage of naive T cells measured by flow cytometry. Estimates of total diversity based on one million sequenced T cells were considered lower bounds and underestimates. Bulk unsorted PBMC profiling prevented conclusive comparison of naive and antigen-experienced compartments. Compared with the aged group, the long-lived group had more naive CD4+ T cells, fewer expanded clones and increased TCR diversity, a pattern suggesting age selection. Donor CMV infection status was unknown, potentially confounding age-related changes in expanded clonotypes. Observed TCR beta diversity per million T cells fell roughly linearly with age, and a significant reduction was already apparent by age around 40.

The sequence was collected from a man aged 35-49 years in good health. The rearranged chain carries TRBV7-3 and TRBJ2-5, with the identity of the D gene unclear. Sequenced: blood. The DNA sequence is TGTGCCAGCAGCACGGACCCTAGTGTGACCCAGTACTTC. It specifies CASSTDPSVTQYF.